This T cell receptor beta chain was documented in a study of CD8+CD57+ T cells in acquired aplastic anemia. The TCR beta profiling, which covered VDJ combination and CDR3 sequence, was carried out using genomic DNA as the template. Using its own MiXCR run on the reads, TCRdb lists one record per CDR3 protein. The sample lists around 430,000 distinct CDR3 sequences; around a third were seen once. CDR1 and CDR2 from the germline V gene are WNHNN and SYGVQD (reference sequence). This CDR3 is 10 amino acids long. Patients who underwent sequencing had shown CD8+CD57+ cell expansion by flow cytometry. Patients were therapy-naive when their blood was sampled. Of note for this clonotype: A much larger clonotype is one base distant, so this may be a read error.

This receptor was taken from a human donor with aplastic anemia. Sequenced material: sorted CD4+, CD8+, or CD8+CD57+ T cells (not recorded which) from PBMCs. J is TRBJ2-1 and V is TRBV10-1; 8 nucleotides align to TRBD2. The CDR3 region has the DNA TGCGCCAAGGGACTGACTAGCGTTGGCTTC. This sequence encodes CAKGLTSVGF.